Listed here are 21 T cell receptor beta chains from one sample, sequenced in a study of CD8 T cells in ankylosing spondylitis. Study-wide findings and caveats: What appeared characteristic of ankylosing spondylitis blood was a TCR beta motif of several highly homologous variants.

No antigens are known for them. TCRdb processed the 5' RACE reads anew with MiXCR; each CDR3 protein has one entry. The table lists over 450,000 distinct CDR3 sequences, 9.5% to 15% of them singletons. Input material: blood, either unsorted or a sorted T cell fraction (not recorded which). These receptors originate from a male donor with ankylosing spondylitis.

This clonotype has just a few counts. The rearrangement joins TRBV11-2 to TRBJ2-1; 8 nucleotides match TRBD1. Trimming cost V 1 base and J 0 bases; bases outside gene matches: 5. CDR1 and CDR2 from the germline V gene are SGHAT and FQNNGV. CDR3 length: 17 amino acids. The CDR3 reads CASSLVYRGSSYNEQFF. CDR3 DNA sequence: TGTGCCAGCAGCTTAGTGTACAGGGGGAGCTCCTACAATGAGCAGTTCTTC.

For the CDR3, the DNA is TGTGCCAGCAGCCAAGGGGCACGGTACAATGAGCAGTTCTTC. Translating it yields CASSQGARYNEQFF. The gene calls are TRBV3-1 and TRBJ2-1, with D unresolved. Germline V gene sequence: CDR1 LGHDT, CDR2 YNNKEL (reference sequence). V lost 1 base and J 4 bases, leaving 8 bases between the germline ends. The CDR3 length is 14 residues.

There are many counts of this clonotype. The chain employs TRBV14 and TRBJ2-1, with 10 bases that match TRBD2. The germline V gene encodes CDR1 SGHDN and CDR2 FVKESK. J lost 10 bases, V lost 1 base, and 13 bases had no gene match. This CDR3 has 17 amino acids. The CDR3 protein is CASSQGWSSGSPGEQFF. CDR3 DNA sequence: TGTGCCAGCAGCCAAGGTTGGTCTAGCGGGAGTCCAGGGGAGCAGTTCTTC.

J is TRBJ1-3 and V is TRBV7-6, with 7 bases identical to TRBD1. Germline lookup yields CDR1 SGHVS and CDR2 FNYEAQ. With V trimmed by 3 bases and J by 3 bases, 5 bases remained unmatched. CDR3 length: 15 residues. The CDR3 DNA follows: TGTGCCAGCAGCTTGGGGACAGCCTATGGAAACACCATATATTTT. It codes for CASSLGTAYGNTIYF.

The chain links TRBV7-2 to TRBJ1-3; D might be TRBD1 (6 bases). The germline CDR1 and CDR2 sequences are SGHTA and FQGNSA. Trimming pared 3 bases from V and 1 base from J, leaving 10 bases between. This CDR3 comprises 15 residues. As DNA, the CDR3 is TGTGCCAGCAGCTTCCGGACAGTATCTGGAAACACCATATATTTT. Protein: CASSFRTVSGNTIYF.

This clonotype appeared a few times. The V call is TRBV10-3, the J call TRBJ1-1; maybe TRBD1 (6 bases). Germline V lookup: CDR1 ENHRY, CDR2 SYGVKD. There are 15 residues in the CDR3. Trimming shortened V by 9 bases and J by 4 bases, and 21 bases separated the two germline ends. The chain's CDR3 is CAISPEGVYGTEAFF. The CDR3 nucleotides read TGTGCCATTTCCCCGGAGGGGGTATACGGCACTGAAGCTTTCTTT.

This CDR3 reads CASSSAGDRDEQYF. Here the CDR3 DNA reads TGTGCCAGCAGCTCGGCAGGGGATCGCGACGAGCAGTACTTC. The V gene is TRBV5-6, the J gene TRBJ2-7; D may be TRBD1 (6 bases). Trimming removed 3 bases at V and 5 bases at J, with 15 bases between. The CDR3 is 14 residues long. Germline CDR1 reads SGHDT; CDR2 reads YYEEEE. The whole variable domain, filled in from reference TRBV5-6 and TRBJ2-7, reads DAGVTQSPTHLIKTRGQQVTLRCSPKSGHDTVSWYQQALGQGPQFIFQYYEEEERQRGNFPDRFSGHQFPNYSSELNVNALLLGDSALYLCASSSAGDRDEQYFGPGTRLTVT.

This clonotype was picked up a small number of times. The rearrangement links TRBV20-1 to TRBJ1-1; D gene ambiguous. Trimming took 6 bases from V and 4 from J, leaving 18 bases between them. This CDR3 is built from 14 residues. Germline V CDR1 and CDR2: DFQATT, SNEGSKA (reference sequence). CDR3 sequence: CSAPRPGIGTEAFF. For the CDR3, the DNA is TGCAGTGCCCCCCGCCCGGGAATCGGCACTGAAGCTTTCTTT.

The V gene is TRBV12-3 or TRBV12-4, the J gene TRBJ1-5; 8 nucleotides agree with TRBD1. The V gene end was trimmed by 7 bases and the J gene end by 5 bases; junction bases not matched to a gene: 4. The CDR3 extends over 13 amino acids. This CDR3 reads CASTGTGDQPQHF. CDR3 DNA sequence: TGTGCCAGCACCGGGACAGGCGATCAGCCCCAGCATTTT.

This clonotype was seen at least ten times. The genes are TRBV5-6 and TRBJ2-7, with D unclear. Per germline, CDR1 SGHDT and CDR2 YYEEEE. The CDR3 totals 13 residues. The germline V and J ends were trimmed by 3 bases and 0 bases, with 7 bases remaining between them. The CDR3 bases are TGTGCCAGCAGCTCTGGGTCCTCCTACGAGCAGTACGTC. This translates into CASSSGSSYEQYV.

This clonotype was seen repeatedly, ten times or more. The chain links TRBV18 to TRBJ1-1, with 9 bases fitting TRBD1. This CDR3 has 14 amino acids. V shed 5 bases and J 13 bases; nucleotides not matched to a gene: 14. Looked up from germline, CDR1 is KGHSH and CDR2 is LQKENI. The CDR3 loop reads CASSATGTGKAGFF. Written as DNA, the CDR3 is TGTGCCAGCTCAGCCACTGGGACAGGGAAAGCAGGTTTCTTT.

This clonotype was seen a few times. The CDR3 DNA reads as TGCGCCAGCAGCTTGGAGGGGGCGTCTGGAAACACCATATATTTT. Protein: CASSLEGASGNTIYF. The chain uses TRBV5-1 and TRBJ1-3; 7 nucleotides align to TRBD1. CDR3 length: 15 amino acids. V was pared by 0 bases and J by 1 base, with 1 base of the junction left unmatched. Looked up from germline, CDR1 is SGHRS and CDR2 is YFSETQ.

V usage is TRBV5-1 and J usage is TRBJ2-7; TRBD2 aligns across 13 bases. This CDR3 region has 15 residues. The V gene end was trimmed by 2 bases and the J gene end by 6 bases; junction bases not matched to a gene: 5. Per the germline V gene, CDR1 is SGHRS and CDR2 is YFSETQ. CDR3 sequence reads: CASSFGLAGALEQYF. DNA for the CDR3: TGCGCCAGCAGCTTCGGACTAGCGGGAGCTCTCGAGCAGTACTTC.

This clonotype has only a few counts. The V gene is TRBV19, the J gene TRBJ2-2; D not resolved. The CDR3 has 16 residues. V was cut by 4 bases and J by 1 base, with 13 bases left in between. The germline V gene encodes CDR1 LNHDA and CDR2 SQIVND (reference sequence). The CDR3 DNA follows: TGTGCCAGTAGTAGACCCAGGTCCCAGAACACCGGGGAGCTGTTTTTT. The encoded protein is CASSRPRSQNTGELFF.

This clonotype was recorded a few times. V is TRBV5-1 and J is TRBJ1-1; TRBD1 might be the D (5 bases). V was pared by 4 bases and J by 1 base, with 8 bases between. The CDR3 extends over 13 amino acids. From germline, CDR1 is SGHRS and CDR2 YFSETQ. The CDR3 reads CASSPDKNTEAFF. The CDR3 nucleotides read TGCGCCAGCAGCCCGGACAAGAACACTGAAGCTTTCTTT.

This clonotype was counted ten times or more. The genes are TRBV29-1 and TRBJ2-3; unclear D gene. Trimming stripped 4 bases from V and 0 bases from J, with 11 bases between. CDR1 and CDR2 (germline): SQVTM, ANQGSEA. The CDR3 loop spans 14 amino acids. The CDR3: CSVALGASTDTQYF. The CDR3 DNA reads as TGCAGCGTTGCGTTAGGAGCTAGCACAGATACGCAGTATTTT.

This clonotype was counted a few times. The rearrangement joins TRBV29-1 to TRBJ1-1, with no clear D. The CDR3 loop spans 11 amino acids. With 5 bases removed from V and 1 base from J, the gap between germline ends came to 5 bases. Per the germline V gene, CDR1 is SQVTM and CDR2 is ANQGSEA. The CDR3 DNA sequence: TGCAGCGTTTCCCGGAACACTGAAGCTTTCTTT. It codes for CSVSRNTEAFF.

The rearrangement links TRBV5-1 to TRBJ2-1; TRBD2 aligns across 7 bases. The CDR3 contains 18 residues. Germline V lookup: CDR1 SGHRS, CDR2 YFSETQ. V shed 4 bases and J 0 bases; nucleotides not matched to a gene: 13. The CDR3: CASSPQGSGIISYNEQFF. CDR3 DNA sequence: TGCGCCAGCAGCCCCCAGGGCAGCGGGATAATCTCCTACAATGAGCAGTTCTTC.

This clonotype has more than one count but fewer than ten. V and J are TRBV6-5 and TRBJ2-2; D is possibly TRBD2 (6 bases). This CDR3 contains 17 residues. V dropped 0 bases and J dropped 5 bases, with 16 bases sitting between them. CDR1 and CDR2 (germline): MNHEY, SVGAGI. The CDR3 DNA sequence: TGTGCCAGCAGTTACTCGATAGGAGGAGGGATGACCGGGGAGCTGTTTTTT. Translated, it gives CASSYSIGGGMTGELFF.

This clonotype was seen ten or more times. The chain carries TRBV7-9 and TRBJ2-7; D call uncertain. This CDR3 has 15 amino acids. Trimming stripped 2 bases from V and 6 bases from J, with 17 bases between. Germline CDR1 reads SEHNR; CDR2 reads FQNEAQ (reference sequence). For the CDR3, the DNA is TGTGCCAGCAGCTTAATGGGCGTCTTGGGGTCCGAGCAGTACTTC. Its translation: CASSLMGVLGSEQYF.

This clonotype has at least ten counts. The genes are TRBV7-9 and TRBJ2-3, with 7 bases matching TRBD2. The CDR3 covers 16 residues. CDR1 and CDR2 from the germline V gene are SEHNR and FQNEAQ (reference sequence). J was trimmed by 5 bases and V by 1 base; bases with no gene match: 9. The CDR3: CASSLGSSGGRDTQYF. CDR3 sequence (DNA): TGTGCCAGCAGCTTAGGATCCAGTGGCGGGAGAGATACGCAGTATTTT.